Following are 19 T cell receptor beta chains from one sample sequenced in a study of beta chain features in type 1 diabetes. The sequenced template was cDNA made from the entire isolated RNA. Using immunoSEQ multiplex PCR, the repertoire was profiled, and TCRdb retains in-frame clones only, with some absent. Here the sample spans about 110,000 clones, less than 40% being singletons. The sample consisted of stem cell memory CD4+ T cells from blood. These receptors were taken from a woman aged 18-29 years in good health.

This clone came up a few times. V gene TRBV7-2 combines with J gene TRBJ2-3, with D tentatively TRBD2 (6 bases). The CDR3 runs to 16 residues. The V gene's germline CDR1 is SGHTA and CDR2 FQGNSA. V gave up 1 base and J gave up 0 bases, with 11 bases separating them. CDR3 loop: CASSLGFLASTDTQYF. The CDR3 DNA reads TGTGCCAGCAGCTTAGGTTTCCTAGCGAGCACAGATACGCAGTATTTT.

The chain employs TRBV5-1 and TRBJ2-7, with 10 positions matching TRBD2. This CDR3 comprises 17 residues. In germline, CDR1 is SGHRS, CDR2 YFSETQ. V trimming: 0 bases; J trimming: 6 bases; junction bases outside the gene matches: 12. The CDR3 sequence: CASSLEFWPSGSGEQYF. Written as DNA, the CDR3 is TGCGCCAGCAGCTTGGAGTTTTGGCCTAGCGGGAGTGGCGAGCAGTACTTC.

This chain joins TRBV7-2 and TRBJ2-2; the D gene is possibly TRBD2 (6 bases). Trimming took off 5 bases at V and 2 bases at J, with 18 bases between the two ends. CDR3 length: 17 amino acids. Germline V lookup: CDR1 SGHTA, CDR2 FQGNSA. CDR3 sequence reads: CASSPRLVTGNTGELFF. For the CDR3, the DNA is TGTGCCAGCAGCCCCCGACTAGTTACGGGAAACACCGGGGAGCTGTTTTTT. Combining the CDR3 with reference TRBV7-2 and TRBJ2-2 gives the whole variable domain GAGVSQSPSNKVTEKGKDVELRCDPISGHTALYWYRQSLGQGLEFLIYFQGNSAPDKSGLPSDRFSAERTGGSVSTLTIQRTQQEDSAVYLCASSPRLVTGNTGELFFGEGSRLTVL.

In this sample, this clone turned up a few times. The chain combines TRBV9 with TRBJ2-3; a possible D gene is TRBD2 (6 bases). The CDR3 sequence is 15 residues long. With 4 bases removed from V and 3 bases from J, the gap between germline ends came to 15 bases. Germline V gene data show CDR1 as SGDLS and CDR2 as YYNGEE. The CDR3 reads CASSLRGLATDTQYF. The DNA for the CDR3 is TGTGCCAGCAGCTTACGAGGGCTAGCGACAGATACGCAGTATTTT.

The chain joins TRBV9 to TRBJ2-6; possibly TRBD1 for D (6 bases). Per the germline V gene, CDR1 is SGDLS and CDR2 is YYNGEE. V lost 1 base to trimming and J lost 1 base, with 12 bases between them. This CDR3 spans 17 amino acids. The CDR3 nucleotides are TGTGCCAGCAGCGTATCAGGGGTAGGGTCTGGGGCCAACGTCCTGACTTTC. This codes for CASSVSGVGSGANVLTF. Supplemented by reference TRBV9 and TRBJ2-6, the full variable domain reads DSGVTQTPKHLITATGQRVTLRCSPRSGDLSVYWYQQSLDQGLQFLIQYYNGEERAKGNILERFSAQQFPDLHSELNLSSLELGDSALYFCASSVSGVGSGANVLTFGAGSRLTVL.

The chain couples TRBV21-1 to TRBJ2-5; TRBD1, the table's D call, lacks a check against the DNA. TRBV21-1 constitutes a pseudogene. The CDR3 has 14 amino acids. Here the CDR3 reads CASSISDSQETQYF. Written as DNA, the CDR3 is TGTGCCAGCAGCATATCGGACAGCCAAGAGACCCAGTACTTC.

V usage is TRBV28 and J usage is TRBJ2-2; 8 nucleotides match TRBD2. The CDR3 spans 15 residues. Unmatched junction bases numbered 5, after V lost 6 bases and J lost 2 bases. Germline CDR1 reads MDHEN; CDR2 reads SYDVKM. In nucleotides, the CDR3 is TGTGCCAGCAGCCCCACTAGCGGTAACACCGGGGAGCTGTTTTTT. Residues: CASSPTSGNTGELFF.

The chain links TRBV10-3 to TRBJ2-1; 9 nucleotides match TRBD2. The CDR3 extends over 17 amino acids. Trimming at V came to 11 bases and at J to 0 bases, leaving 14 bases not matched to a gene. The germline gives CDR1 ENHRY, CDR2 SYGVKD. This chain's CDR3 is CASKGAGGTSSYNEQFF. The CDR3 DNA reads as TGTGCCTCCAAAGGAGCGGGAGGAACTAGCTCCTACAATGAGCAGTTCTTC.

The chain is built from TRBV25-1 and TRBJ1-1, with TRBD1 as a possible D gene (5 bases). CDR1 MGHDK and CDR2 SYGVNS come from the germline V gene. The CDR3 length is 14 residues. Between the trimmed V and J ends, which lost 7 bases and 3 bases, there was a span of 15 bases. CDR3 sequence reads: CASTTAGVYTEAFF. In DNA, the CDR3 is TGTGCCAGCACTACCGCGGGGGTTTACACTGAAGCTTTCTTT.

The J gene is TRBJ2-1, the V gene TRBV5-1, with 11 bases lining up with TRBD2. Germline V lookup: CDR1 SGHRS, CDR2 YFSETQ. V was clipped by 4 bases and J by 5 bases; unmatched bases: 14. The CDR3 is 18 amino acids. CDR3 region: CASSPTGGTSGANNEQFF. In DNA form, the CDR3 reads TGCGCCAGCAGCCCGACAGGAGGGACTAGCGGAGCTAACAATGAGCAGTTCTTC.

V and J are TRBV28 and TRBJ2-1; D might be TRBD2 (6 bases). V was shortened by 6 bases and J by 0 bases, with 15 bases between the two germline ends. This CDR3 is built from 16 residues. CDR1 is MDHEN and CDR2 is SYDVKM in the germline V gene. CDR3 loop: CASSPVVGSSYNEQFF. The CDR3 DNA reads TGTGCCAGCAGCCCTGTGGTCGGGAGCTCCTACAATGAGCAGTTCTTC.

V and J are TRBV13 and TRBJ2-7, with D perhaps TRBD2 (5 bases). Trimming took off 5 bases at V and 0 bases at J, with 11 bases between the two ends. Per the germline V gene, CDR1 is PRHDT and CDR2 is FYEKMQ (reference sequence). This CDR3 is built from 14 residues. CDR3 amino acids: CASSPSGTSYEQYF. The CDR3 DNA follows: TGTGCCAGCAGCCCCAGCGGTACCTCCTACGAGCAGTACTTC.

The chain is built from TRBV2 and TRBJ2-1; 11 bases fit TRBD2. V gave up 6 bases and J gave up 6 bases; unmatched junction bases: 4. In germline, CDR1 is SNHLY, CDR2 FYNNEI. CDR3 size: 14 residues. CDR3 loop: CASRGTSGPNEQFF. The CDR3 region has the DNA TGTGCCAGCAGGGGGACTAGCGGACCCAATGAGCAGTTCTTC.

The chain combines TRBV28 with TRBJ1-5; D possibly corresponds to TRBD1 (6 bases). V shed 9 bases and J shed 4 bases, with 10 bases lying between them. This CDR3 spans 12 amino acids. Looked up from germline, CDR1 is MDHEN and CDR2 is SYDVKM. This CDR3 reads CASIQGNQPQHF. Here the CDR3 DNA reads TGTGCCAGTATCCAGGGGAATCAGCCCCAGCATTTT.

This clone was detected only a few times. This rearrangement joins TRBV18 to TRBJ2-7, with D tentatively TRBD1 (6 bases). There are 15 residues in the CDR3. Deletions cut 3 bases from V and 5 bases from J, with 17 bases between. Germline V CDR1 and CDR2: KGHSH, LQKENI. CDR3 residues: CASSPLQGIFNEQYF. As DNA, the CDR3 is TGTGCCAGCTCACCCTTACAGGGTATCTTCAACGAGCAGTACTTC.

This clone appeared a single time. The rearrangement links TRBV27 to TRBJ2-1; 8 nucleotides match TRBD2. Looked up from germline, CDR1 is MNHEY and CDR2 is SMNVEV (reference sequence). The CDR3 contains 17 residues. V gave up 6 bases and J gave up 7 bases; unmatched junction bases: 17. The CDR3 region has the DNA TGTGCCAGCAGCTTCCATGGGGTAGCGGGGATGGGGAATGAGCAGTTCTTC. Its translation: CASSFHGVAGMGNEQFF.

The chain is built from TRBV5-1 and TRBJ2-2; tentative D call: TRBD2 (6 bases). CDR1 is SGHRS, CDR2 YFSETQ, per germline. The V gene lost 4 bases and the J gene lost 4 bases, with 14 bases spanning the gap. The CDR3 has 15 residues. This chain's CDR3 is CASSVNVGGTGELFF. CDR3 bases: TGCGCCAGCAGCGTAAATGTGGGGGGCACCGGGGAGCTGTTTTTT.

This clone appeared a few times. This sequence joins TRBV29-1 and TRBJ2-7; D perhaps matches TRBD1 (6 bases). Looked up from germline, CDR1 is SQVTM and CDR2 is ANQGSEA. This CDR3 contains 13 residues. V was shortened by 6 bases and J by 3 bases, with 15 bases between the two germline ends. Here the CDR3 DNA reads TGCAGCGTGAACAGGGCACCCAGCTACGAGCAGTACTTC. The encoded protein is CSVNRAPSYEQYF.

The chain carries TRBV21-1 and TRBJ1-1; the D call in the table, TRBD1, was not verified against the DNA. TRBV21-1 is termed a pseudogene. The CDR3 length is 12 residues. DNA of the CDR3: TGTGCCAGCAGCAAAGAGGACAGAAACACTTTCTTT. Translating gives CASSKEDRNTFF.